This T cell receptor beta chain appears in the sequencing data of a study of blood T cell repertoires in COVID-19. In the study overall: Donors in the United States, Italy and Spain gave samples during acute or convalescent COVID-19.

Original processing notes: Amplifying reference gene primers gave estimates of nucleated cell counts. Clones were sequenced by immunoSEQ multiplex PCR, and TCRdb holds only the in-frame ones, with some missing. That table gives V, J and clone size, and the DNA gave D and trimming. The sample records 90,000 to 120,000 clones, around 90% being singletons. V lost 4 bases, J lost 5 bases, and 2 bases stayed unmatched. CDR3 length: 14 residues. The germline CDR1 and CDR2 sequences are ENHRY and SYGVKD. The sequence came from a human donor in a cohort sampled during active COVID-19. This rearrangement joins TRBV10-3 to TRBJ2-2, with 9 bases identical to TRBD1. Sequencing input: peripheral blood. The CDR3 sequence is CAISGGTGTGELFF. DNA for the CDR3: TGTGCCATCAGTGGTGGGACAGGGACCGGGGAGCTGTTTTTT.